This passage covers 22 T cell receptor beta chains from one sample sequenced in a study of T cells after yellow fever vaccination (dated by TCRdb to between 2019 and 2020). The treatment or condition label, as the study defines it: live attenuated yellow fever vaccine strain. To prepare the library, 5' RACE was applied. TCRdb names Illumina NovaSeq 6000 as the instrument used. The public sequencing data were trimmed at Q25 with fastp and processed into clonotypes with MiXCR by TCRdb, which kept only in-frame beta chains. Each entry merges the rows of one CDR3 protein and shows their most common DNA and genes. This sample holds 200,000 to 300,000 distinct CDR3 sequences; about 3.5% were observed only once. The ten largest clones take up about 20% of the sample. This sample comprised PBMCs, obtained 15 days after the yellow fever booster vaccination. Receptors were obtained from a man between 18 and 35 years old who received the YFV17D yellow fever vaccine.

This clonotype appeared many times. CDR3 in amino acids: CASSLEGLVTGELFF. For the CDR3, the DNA is TGCGCCAGCAGCTTGGAGGGGTTGGTCACCGGGGAGCTGTTTTTT. V is TRBV5-1 and J is TRBJ2-2, with a possible D match to TRBD1 (5 bases). This CDR3 is 15 amino acids long. V lost 0 bases, J lost 4 bases, and 10 bases lay in between. From germline, CDR1 is SGHRS and CDR2 YFSETQ.

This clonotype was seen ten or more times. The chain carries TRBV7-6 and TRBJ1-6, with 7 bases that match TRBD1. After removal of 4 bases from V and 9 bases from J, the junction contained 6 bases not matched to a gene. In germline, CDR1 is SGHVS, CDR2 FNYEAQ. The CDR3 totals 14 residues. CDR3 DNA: TGTGCCAGCAGCTCTCGACAGGGAGGTTCACCCCTCCACTTT. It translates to CASSSRQGGSPLHF.

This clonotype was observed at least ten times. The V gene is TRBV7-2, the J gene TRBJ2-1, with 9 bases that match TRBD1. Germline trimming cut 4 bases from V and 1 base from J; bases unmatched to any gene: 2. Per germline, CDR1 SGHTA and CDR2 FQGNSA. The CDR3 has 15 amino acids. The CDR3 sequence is CASSSDRGSYNEQFF. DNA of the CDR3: TGTGCCAGCAGCTCGGACAGGGGATCCTACAATGAGCAGTTCTTC.

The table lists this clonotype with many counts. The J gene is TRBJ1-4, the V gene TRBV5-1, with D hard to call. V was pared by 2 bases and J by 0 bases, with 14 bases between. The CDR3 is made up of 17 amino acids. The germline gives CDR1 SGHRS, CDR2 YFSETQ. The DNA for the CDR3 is TGCGCCAGCAGCTTAACAACCGGCACAGCAACTAATGAAAAACTGTTTTTT. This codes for CASSLTTGTATNEKLFF.

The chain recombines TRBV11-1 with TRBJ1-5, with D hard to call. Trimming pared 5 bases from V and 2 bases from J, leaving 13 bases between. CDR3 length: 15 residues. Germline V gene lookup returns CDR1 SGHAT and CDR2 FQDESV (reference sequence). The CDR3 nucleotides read TGTGCCAGCAGCCTGGGTGGCACAGGCAATCAGCCCCAGCATTTT. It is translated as CASSLGGTGNQPQHF. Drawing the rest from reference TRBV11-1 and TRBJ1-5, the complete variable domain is EAEVAQSPRYKITEKSQAVAFWCDPISGHATLYWYRQILGQGPELLVQFQDESVVDDSQLPKDRFSAERLKGVDSTLKIQPAELGDSAMYLCASSLGGTGNQPQHFGDGTRLSIL.

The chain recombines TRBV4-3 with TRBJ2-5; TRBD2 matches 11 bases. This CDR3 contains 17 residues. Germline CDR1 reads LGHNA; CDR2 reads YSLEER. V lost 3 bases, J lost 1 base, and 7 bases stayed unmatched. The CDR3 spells CASSQGNSGGAQETQYF. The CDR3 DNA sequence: TGCGCCAGCAGCCAGGGAAATAGCGGGGGGGCCCAAGAGACCCAGTACTTC.

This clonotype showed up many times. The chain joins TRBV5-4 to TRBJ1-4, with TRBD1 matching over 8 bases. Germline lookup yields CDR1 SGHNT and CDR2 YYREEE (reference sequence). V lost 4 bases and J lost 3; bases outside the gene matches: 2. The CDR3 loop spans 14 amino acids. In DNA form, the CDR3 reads TGTGCCAGCAGCCTGACAGGGGCTAATGAAAAACTGTTTTTT. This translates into CASSLTGANEKLFF.

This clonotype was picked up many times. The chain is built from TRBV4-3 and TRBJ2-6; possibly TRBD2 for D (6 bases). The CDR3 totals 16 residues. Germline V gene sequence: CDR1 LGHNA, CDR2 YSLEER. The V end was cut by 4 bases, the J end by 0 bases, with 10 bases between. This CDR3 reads CASSRWGVSGANVLTF. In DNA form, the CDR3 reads TGCGCCAGCAGCCGATGGGGGGTCTCTGGGGCCAACGTCCTGACTTTC.

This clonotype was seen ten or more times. The CDR3 coding sequence is TGTGCCAGCAGCCAAGGAGGGGTTTGGCATCAGCCCCAGCATTTT. This translates into CASSQGGVWHQPQHF. This chain joins TRBV9 and TRBJ1-5; tentatively, D is TRBD1 (5 bases). The length of the CDR3 is 15 residues. Deletions cut 4 bases from V and 5 bases from J, with 16 bases between. Germline V CDR1 and CDR2: SGDLS, YYNGEE. Drawing the rest from reference TRBV9 and TRBJ1-5, the complete variable domain is DSGVTQTPKHLITATGQRVTLRCSPRSGDLSVYWYQQSLDQGLQFLIQYYNGEERAKGNILERFSAQQFPDLHSELNLSSLELGDSALYFCASSQGGVWHQPQHFGDGTRLSIL.

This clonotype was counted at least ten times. The CDR3 DNA sequence: TGCGCCAGCAGCCAAGAGGCGCCCGGGGGGCGGAACACTGAAGCTTTCTTT. Encoded protein: CASSQEAPGGRNTEAFF. This sequence joins TRBV4-1 and TRBJ1-1, with D possibly TRBD1 on 6 matching bases. The germline gives CDR1 MGHRA, CDR2 YSYEKL. The V and J ends lost 0 bases and 1 base respectively, with 15 bases between them. The CDR3 totals 17 residues.

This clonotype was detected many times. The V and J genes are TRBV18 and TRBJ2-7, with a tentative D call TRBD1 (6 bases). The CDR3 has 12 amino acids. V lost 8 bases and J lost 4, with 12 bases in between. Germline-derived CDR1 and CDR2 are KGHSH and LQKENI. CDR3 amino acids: CASARTGYEQYV. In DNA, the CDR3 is TGTGCCAGCGCAAGAACAGGGTACGAGCAGTACGTC.

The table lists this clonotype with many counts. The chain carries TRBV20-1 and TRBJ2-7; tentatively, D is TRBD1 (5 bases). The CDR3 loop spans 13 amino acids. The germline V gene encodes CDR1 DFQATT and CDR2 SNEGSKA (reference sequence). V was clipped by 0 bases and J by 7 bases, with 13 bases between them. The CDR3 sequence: CSARDPGPKEQYF. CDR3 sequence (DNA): TGCAGTGCTAGAGATCCAGGGCCCAAAGAGCAGTACTTC.

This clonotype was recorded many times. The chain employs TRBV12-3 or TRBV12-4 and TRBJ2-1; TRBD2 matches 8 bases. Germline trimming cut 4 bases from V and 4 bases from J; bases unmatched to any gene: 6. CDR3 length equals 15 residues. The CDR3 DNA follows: TGTGCCAGCAGTTCCTTTAGCGGGGTGTACAATGAGCAGTTCTTC. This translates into CASSSFSGVYNEQFF.

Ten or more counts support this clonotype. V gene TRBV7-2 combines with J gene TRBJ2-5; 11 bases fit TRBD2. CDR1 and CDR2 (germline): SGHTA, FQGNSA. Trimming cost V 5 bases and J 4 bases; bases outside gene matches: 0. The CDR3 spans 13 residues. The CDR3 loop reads CASSGTSGETQYF. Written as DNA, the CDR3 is TGTGCCAGCAGCGGGACTAGCGGAGAGACCCAGTACTTC.

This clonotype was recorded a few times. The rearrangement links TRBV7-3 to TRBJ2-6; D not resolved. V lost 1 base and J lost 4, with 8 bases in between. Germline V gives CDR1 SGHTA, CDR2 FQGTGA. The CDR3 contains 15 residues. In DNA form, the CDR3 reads TGTGCCAGCAGCTTAAATGGGTTAGGGGCCAACGTCCTGACTTTC. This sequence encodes CASSLNGLGANVLTF.

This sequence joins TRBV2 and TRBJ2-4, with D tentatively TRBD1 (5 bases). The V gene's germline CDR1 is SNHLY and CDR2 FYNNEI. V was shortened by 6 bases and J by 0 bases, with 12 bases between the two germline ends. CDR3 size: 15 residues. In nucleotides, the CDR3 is TGTGCCAGCAGAGCTGACAGCTTAGCCAAAAACATTCAGTACTTC. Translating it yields CASRADSLAKNIQYF.

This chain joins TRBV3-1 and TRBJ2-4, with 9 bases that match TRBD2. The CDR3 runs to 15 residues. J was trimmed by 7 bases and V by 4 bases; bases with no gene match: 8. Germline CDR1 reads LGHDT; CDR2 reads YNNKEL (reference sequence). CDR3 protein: CASSPVVAGGNIQYF. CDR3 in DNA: TGTGCCAGCAGCCCTGTCGTCGCGGGGGGGAACATTCAGTACTTC.

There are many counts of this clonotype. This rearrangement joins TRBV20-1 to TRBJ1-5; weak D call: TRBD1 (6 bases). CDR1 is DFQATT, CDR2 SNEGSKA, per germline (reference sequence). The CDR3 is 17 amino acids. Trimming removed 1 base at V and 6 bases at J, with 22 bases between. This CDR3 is CSARGSPGGRRFQPQHF. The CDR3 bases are TGCAGTGCTAGAGGCTCGCCTGGGGGCCGGAGGTTTCAGCCCCAGCATTTT.

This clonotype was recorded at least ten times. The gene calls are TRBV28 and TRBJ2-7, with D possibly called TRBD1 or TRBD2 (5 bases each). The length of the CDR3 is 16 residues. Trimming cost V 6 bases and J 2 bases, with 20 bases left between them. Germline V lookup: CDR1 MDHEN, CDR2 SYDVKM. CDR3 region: CASSLPPGTGPYEQYV. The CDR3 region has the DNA TGTGCCAGCAGCTTACCCCCGGGGACCGGACCCTACGAGCAGTACGTC.

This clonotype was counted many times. CDR3 DNA: TGTGCCAGCAGTTTATTTCTCGGTGAAGCTTTCTTT. Its protein is CASSLFLGEAFF. The J gene is TRBJ1-1, the V gene TRBV12-3 or TRBV12-4; no clear D gene. Trimming left V 2 bases short and J 7 bases short, with 8 bases between. The CDR3 is 12 amino acids.

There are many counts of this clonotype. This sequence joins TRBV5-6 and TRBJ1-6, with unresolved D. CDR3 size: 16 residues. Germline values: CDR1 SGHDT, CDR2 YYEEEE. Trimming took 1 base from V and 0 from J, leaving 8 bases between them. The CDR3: CASSLHKGSYNSPLHF. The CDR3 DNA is TGTGCCAGCAGCTTGCACAAAGGCTCCTATAATTCACCCCTCCACTTT. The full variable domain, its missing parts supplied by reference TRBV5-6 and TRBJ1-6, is DAGVTQSPTHLIKTRGQQVTLRCSPKSGHDTVSWYQQALGQGPQFIFQYYEEEERQRGNFPDRFSGHQFPNYSSELNVNALLLGDSALYLCASSLHKGSYNSPLHFGNGTRLTVT.

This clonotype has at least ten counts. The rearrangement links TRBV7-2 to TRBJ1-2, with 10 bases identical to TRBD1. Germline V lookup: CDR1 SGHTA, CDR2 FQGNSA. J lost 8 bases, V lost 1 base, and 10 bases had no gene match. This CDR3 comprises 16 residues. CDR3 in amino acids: CASSLVGWDRGRGYTF. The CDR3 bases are TGTGCCAGCAGCTTAGTTGGTTGGGACAGGGGAAGGGGCTACACCTTC.